This T cell receptor (beta chain) came from a study of identical twins. V dropped 5 bases and J dropped 2 bases, with 18 bases sitting between them. In germline, CDR1 is LGHNT, CDR2 FRNRAP. The CDR3 is 16 residues long. Only a few counts were recorded for this clonotype. TCRdb re-analysed the 5' RACE reads in MiXCR, keeping a single row per CDR3 protein. This sample carries about 920,000 distinct CDR3 sequences, roughly 12% of them seen once, and the ten largest clones take 1.5% to 2%. The sample was also reused in another study, on yellow fever vaccine responses in identical twins.

The TCR sequence derives from a woman aged 18-35 years in good health. Sequenced input: PBMCs. The rearrangement joins TRBV12-5 to TRBJ1-2; a weak D match, TRBD1 (6 bases). The CDR3 is CASGLTDSFWNYGYTF. The CDR3 region has the DNA TGTGCTAGTGGTCTCACGGACAGTTTTTGGAACTATGGCTACACCTTC. The full variable domain, its missing parts supplied by reference TRBV12-5 and TRBJ1-2, is DARVTQTPRHKVTEMGQEVTMRCQPILGHNTVFWYRQTMMQGLELLAYFRNRAPLDDSGMPKDRFSAEMPDATLATLKIQPSEPRDSAVYFCASGLTDSFWNYGYTFGSGTRLTVV.